This T cell receptor beta chain was profiled in a study of blood T cell repertoires in COVID-19. Across the whole study: There were acute and convalescent COVID-19 samples, and they came from the United States, Italy and Spain. PBMCs, B-cell-depleted T cells, or T cells provided the cDNA or gDNA that made up the material.

TCRdb keeps only in-frame clones here, not all; method: immunoSEQ multiplex PCR. The sample records around 300,000 clones, 85% being singletons. This clone was seen a few times. The CDR3 runs 15 residues. V dropped 0 bases and J dropped 4 bases, with 12 bases sitting between them. CDR1 is MGHRA and CDR2 is YSYEKL in the germline V gene. The genes are TRBV4-1 and TRBJ1-2; D remains unclear. The clonotype comes from a woman in her fifties or sixties who had recovered from COVID-19. What was sequenced was PBMCs or T cells enriched from blood (not recorded which). The CDR3 spells CASSQDSSSRYGYTF. In DNA, the CDR3 is TGCGCCAGCAGCCAAGATAGTTCGAGCCGCTATGGCTACACCTTC.